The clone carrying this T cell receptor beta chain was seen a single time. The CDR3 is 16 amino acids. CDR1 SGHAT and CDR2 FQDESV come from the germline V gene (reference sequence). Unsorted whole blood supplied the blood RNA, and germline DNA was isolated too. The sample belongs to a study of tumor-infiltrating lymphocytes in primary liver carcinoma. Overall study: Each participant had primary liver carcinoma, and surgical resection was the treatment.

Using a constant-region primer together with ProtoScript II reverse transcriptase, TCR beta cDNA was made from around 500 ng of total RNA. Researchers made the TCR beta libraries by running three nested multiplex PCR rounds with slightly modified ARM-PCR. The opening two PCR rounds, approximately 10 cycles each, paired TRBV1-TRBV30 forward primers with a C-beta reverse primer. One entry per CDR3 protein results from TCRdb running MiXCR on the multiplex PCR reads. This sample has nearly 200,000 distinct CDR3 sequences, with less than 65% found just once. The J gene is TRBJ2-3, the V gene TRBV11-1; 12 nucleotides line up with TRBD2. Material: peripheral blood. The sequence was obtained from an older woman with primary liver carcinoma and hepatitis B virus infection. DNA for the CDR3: TGTGCTAGCTGCTCCCGGACTAGCGGGGGCACAGATACGCAGTATTTT. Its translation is CASCSRTSGGTDTQYF.